This TCR beta chain was identified during a study of T cell repertoires in cytomegalovirus infection. For the study at large: Recently identified HLA-C-restricted CMV epitopes were used, and well-studied HLA-B-restricted CMV epitopes were used as well.

The V end lost 2 bases, the J end lost 0 bases, and 6 bases lay between the germline ends. The CDR3 contains 14 residues. Turning to this clonotype: Its cognate antigen is unknown.

TCRdb redid the calling of the reads with MiXCR, one entry per CDR3 protein. This sample has approximately 100,000 distinct CDR3 sequences, with roughly 40% found just once. Study-level points and caveats: HLA-C-restricted, CMV-specific TCR beta clonotypes were dominant ex vivo. There were carriers of CMV plus the relevant HLA, and cumulative public TCR beta family frequency identified them.

This chain connects TRBV12-3 or TRBV12-4 to TRBJ2-3, with D uncertain. Sequencing was performed on CD8+ T cells from cultured PBMCs, taken from culture after CMV antigen stimulation. This sequence originates from a human donor in good health (CMV status not recorded). Some clones in this sample may be carry-over from other donors' samples. The CDR3 region has the DNA TGTGCCAGCAGTTTATACCGGAGCACAGATACGCAGTATTTT. Translation gives CASSLYRSTDTQYF.